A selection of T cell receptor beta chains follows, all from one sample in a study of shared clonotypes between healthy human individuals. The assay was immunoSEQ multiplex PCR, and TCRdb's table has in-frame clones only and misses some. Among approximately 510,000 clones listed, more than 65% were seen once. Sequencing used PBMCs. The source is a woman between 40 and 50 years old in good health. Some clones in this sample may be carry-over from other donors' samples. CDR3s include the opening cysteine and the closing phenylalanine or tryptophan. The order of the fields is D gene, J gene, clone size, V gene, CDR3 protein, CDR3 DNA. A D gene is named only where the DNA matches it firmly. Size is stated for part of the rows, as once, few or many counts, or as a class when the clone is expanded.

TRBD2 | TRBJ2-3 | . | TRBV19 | CASSRLLAGGGADTQYF | TGTGCCAGTAGCCGGCTCCTAGCGGGAGGAGGGGCAGATACGCAGTATTTT
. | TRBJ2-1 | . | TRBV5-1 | CASSLFGAEQFF | TGCGCCAGCAGCTTGTTCGGAGCGGAGCAGTTCTTC
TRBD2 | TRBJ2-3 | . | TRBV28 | CASTWTSGRGGTDTQYF | TGTGCCAGCACTTGGACTAGCGGGAGGGGGGGCACAGATACGCAGTATTTT
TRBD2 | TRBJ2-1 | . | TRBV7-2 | CASSLGLAGGPYNEQFF | TGTGCCAGCAGCTTAGGACTAGCGGGAGGGCCTTACAATGAGCAGTTCTTC
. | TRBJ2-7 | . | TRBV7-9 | CASSWNRLEQYF | TGTGCCAGCAGCTGGAACCGACTGGAGCAGTACTTC
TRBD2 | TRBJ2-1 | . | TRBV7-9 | CASSREAAGFNEQFF | TGTGCCAGCAGCCGGGAGGCCGCCGGGTTCAATGAGCAGTTCTTC
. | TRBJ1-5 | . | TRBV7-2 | CASTPEPGSQPQHF | TGTGCCAGCACCCCGGAGCCCGGGAGTCAGCCCCAGCATTTT
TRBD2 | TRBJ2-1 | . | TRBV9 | CASSKTSRNEQFF | TGTGCCAGCAGCAAGACTAGCCGCAATGAGCAGTTCTTC
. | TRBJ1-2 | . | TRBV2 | CASSEVGRRGGVDGYTF | TGTGCCAGCAGTGAAGTGGGTCGGAGGGGTGGTGTAGATGGCTACACCTTC
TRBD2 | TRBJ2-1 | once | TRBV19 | CASSTRTSDYNEQFF | TGTGCCAGTAGTACACGGACTAGCGACTACAATGAGCAGTTCTTC
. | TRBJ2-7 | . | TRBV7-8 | CASSPPLGEQYF | TGTGCCAGCAGCCCCCCCCTTGGCGAGCAGTACTTC
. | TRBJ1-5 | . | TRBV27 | CASSLWGGDSNQPQHF | TGTGCCAGCAGTTTATGGGGTGGGGATAGCAATCAGCCCCAGCATTTT
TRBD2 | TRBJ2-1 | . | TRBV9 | CASSPRTSGEYNEQFF | TGTGCCAGCAGCCCTCGGACTAGCGGGGAATACAATGAGCAGTTCTTC
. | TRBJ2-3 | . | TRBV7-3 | CASSFSGPSTDTQYF | TGTGCCAGCAGCTTTTCGGGCCCTAGCACAGATACGCAGTATTTT
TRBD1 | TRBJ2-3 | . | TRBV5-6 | CASSLGGQGIDTQYF | TGTGCCAGCAGCTTAGGGGGACAGGGAATAGATACGCAGTATTTT
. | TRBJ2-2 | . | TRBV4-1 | CASSWRDTYTGELFF | TGCGCCAGCAGCTGGAGGGACACCTACACCGGGGAGCTGTTTTTT
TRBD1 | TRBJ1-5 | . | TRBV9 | CASSVGTGAGQPQHF | TGTGCCAGCAGCGTAGGGACAGGGGCGGGTCAGCCCCAGCATTTT
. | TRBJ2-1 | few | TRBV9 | CASSRGPLYNEQFF | TGTGCCAGCAGTAGGGGACCTCTATACAATGAGCAGTTCTTC
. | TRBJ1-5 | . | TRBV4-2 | CASSQDWATRSQPQHF | TGTGCCAGCAGCCAAGATTGGGCGACCCGAAGCCAGCCCCAGCATTTT
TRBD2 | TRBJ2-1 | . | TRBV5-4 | CASSQTSGTSYNEQFF | TGTGCCAGCAGCCAGACTAGCGGAACCTCCTACAATGAGCAGTTCTTC
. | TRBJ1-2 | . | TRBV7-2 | CASSSLGGGYTF | TGTGCCAGCAGCTCTTTGGGGGGCGGCTACACCTTC
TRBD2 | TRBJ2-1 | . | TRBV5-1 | CASNPGLAGDEQFF | TGCGCCAGCAACCCGGGACTAGCGGGAGATGAGCAGTTCTTC
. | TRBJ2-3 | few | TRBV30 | CATDSTDTQYF | TGTGCCACCGACAGCACAGATACGCAGTATTTT
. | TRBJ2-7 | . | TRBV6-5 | CASSYRGKGEQYF | TGTGCCAGCAGTTACAGGGGGAAAGGGGAGCAGTACTTC
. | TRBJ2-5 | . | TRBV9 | CASSVNQETQYF | TGTGCCAGCAGCGTAAACCAAGAGACCCAGTACTTC
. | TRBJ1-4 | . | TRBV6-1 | CASRGHQNEKLFF | TGTGCCAGCAGAGGACACCAGAATGAAAAACTGTTTTTT
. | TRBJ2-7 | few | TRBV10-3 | CAISPGNAYEQYF | TGTGCCATCTCCCCCGGGAATGCCTACGAGCAGTACTTC
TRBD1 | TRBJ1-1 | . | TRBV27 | CASSTQGRGPIGNTEAFF | TGTGCCAGCAGTACCCAGGGTAGGGGGCCAATCGGGAACACTGAAGCTTTCTTT
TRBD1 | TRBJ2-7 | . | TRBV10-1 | CASSERTGNDEQYF | TGCGCCAGCAGTGAACGGACAGGGAACGACGAGCAGTACTTC
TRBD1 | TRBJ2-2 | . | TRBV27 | CASSPNSWGTGVTGELFF | TGTGCCAGCAGTCCAAACAGTTGGGGGACAGGTGTCACCGGGGAGCTGTTTTTT
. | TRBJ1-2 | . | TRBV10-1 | CASSESGRGADYGYTF | TGCGCCAGCAGTGAGTCAGGCAGGGGCGCTGACTATGGCTACACCTTC
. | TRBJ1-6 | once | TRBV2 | CASSDTARGSPLHF | TGTGCCAGCAGTGATACAGCTCGGGGGTCACCCCTCCACTTT
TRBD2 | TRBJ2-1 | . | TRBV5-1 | CASSLDGTSGHEQFF | TGCGCCAGCAGCTTGGACGGGACTAGCGGCCATGAGCAGTTCTTC
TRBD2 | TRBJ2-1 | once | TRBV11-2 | CASSLYLAGGSYSYNEQFF | TGTGCCAGCAGCTTATACCTAGCGGGAGGGTCCTACTCCTACAATGAGCAGTTCTTC
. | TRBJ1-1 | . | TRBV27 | CASSLGWGQGFTEAFF | TGTGCCAGCAGTTTAGGTTGGGGGCAGGGTTTCACTGAAGCTTTCTTT
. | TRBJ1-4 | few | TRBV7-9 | CASSLETGTRTNEKLFF | TGTGCCAGCAGCTTAGAAACAGGGACGAGAACTAATGAAAAACTGTTTTTT
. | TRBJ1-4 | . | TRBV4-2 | CASSQYPGAFNEKLFF | TGTGCCAGCAGCCAATACCCAGGGGCCTTTAATGAAAAACTGTTTTTT
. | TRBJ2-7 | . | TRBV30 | CAWSPETYEQYF | TGTGCCTGGAGTCCGGAAACCTACGAGCAGTACTTC
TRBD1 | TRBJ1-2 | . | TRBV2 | CASSPIQGGLGYTF | TGTGCCAGCAGTCCCATTCAGGGGGGGCTTGGCTACACCTTC
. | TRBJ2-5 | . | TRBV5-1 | CASSVTPQETQYF | TGCGCCAGCAGCGTGACCCCGCAAGAGACCCAGTACTTC
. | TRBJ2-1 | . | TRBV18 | CASSPNSRTYNEQFF | TGTGCCAGCTCACCAAACAGCAGGACCTACAATGAGCAGTTCTTC
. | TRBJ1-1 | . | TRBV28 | CASSLFQQNTEAFF | TGTGCCAGCAGTTTATTTCAGCAGAACACTGAAGCTTTCTTT
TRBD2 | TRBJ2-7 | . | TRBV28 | CASSSYTSGVTYEQYF | TGTGCCAGCAGTTCGTATACTAGCGGGGTTACCTACGAGCAGTACTTC
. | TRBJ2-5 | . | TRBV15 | CATSRDTGFWETQYF | TGTGCCACCAGCAGAGACACGGGATTCTGGGAGACCCAGTACTTC